The 11 T cell receptor beta chains below all came from one sample that was sequenced in a study of T cell repertoires in cytomegalovirus infection. Each CDR3 protein is one row after TCRdb ran MiXCR on the reads. Here the sample spans around 330,000 distinct CDR3 sequences, roughly 17% being singletons. Sequencing was carried out using PBMCs. All receptors come from a human donor in good health (CMV status not recorded). Some clones in this sample may be carry-over from other donors' samples.

The CDR3 sequence: CASSFGMRTAYGYTF. In nucleotides, the CDR3 is TGTGCCAGCAGCTTTGGTATGAGGACAGCCTATGGCTACACCTTC. The rearrangement links TRBV5-4 to TRBJ1-2; D is possibly TRBD1 (6 bases). This CDR3 spans 15 amino acids. V gave up 2 bases and J gave up 4 bases, with 15 bases separating them. Germline CDR1 and CDR2: SGHNT and YYREEE (reference sequence).

Concerning this clonotype itself: The conserved phenylalanine or tryptophan is not found at the CDR3 terminus, so this likely reflects a read error. No DNA is shown, since the ends of the CDR3 on it are uncertain; the CDR3 is the one TCRdb lists. The CDR3 reads CASSEAWRGGRR. This chain links TRBV6-1 with TRBJ2-3; the listed D gene, TRBD2, was not tested against the DNA. Germline V lookup: CDR1 MNHNS, CDR2 SASEGT. The CDR3 contains 12 residues when both ends are counted.

The chain has TRBV12-3 or TRBV12-4 and TRBJ2-3; a weak D match, TRBD1 (5 bases). CDR3 size: 16 residues. V dropped 3 bases and J dropped 2 bases, with 15 bases sitting between them. CDR3 loop: CASSFGQGPATDTQYF. DNA of the CDR3: TGTGCCAGCAGTTTTGGGCAGGGCCCTGCCACAGATACGCAGTATTTT.

The genes are TRBV20-1 and TRBJ1-1, with TRBD1 matching 7 bases. Germline assignment: CDR1 DFQATT and CDR2 SNEGSKA (reference sequence). The CDR3 is made up of 14 amino acids. J lost 1 base, V lost 6 bases, and 8 bases had no gene match. The CDR3 protein is CSARIRTGNTEAFF. The CDR3 DNA is TGCAGTGCCAGGATACGGACAGGGAACACTGAAGCTTTCTTT.

V gene TRBV5-1 combines with J gene TRBJ2-2, with 11 bases lining up with TRBD2. J lost 1 base, V lost 6 bases, and 2 bases had no gene match. This CDR3 is 15 amino acids long. CDR1 is SGHRS, CDR2 YFSETQ, per germline. This CDR3 reads CASTGTSGNTGELFF. Written as DNA, the CDR3 is TGCGCCAGCACCGGGACTAGCGGGAACACCGGGGAGCTGTTTTTT.

This clonotype was observed many times. The CDR3 loop reads CASSSNSGGNNEQFF. CDR3 nucleotides: TGTGCCAGCAGCTCCAATAGCGGGGGCAACAATGAGCAGTTCTTC. The genes are TRBV7-2 and TRBJ2-1, with TRBD2 identical over 9 bases. This CDR3 spans 15 amino acids. V lost 4 bases to trimming and J lost 5 bases; unmatched junction nucleotides: 6. Germline CDR1 SGHTA, CDR2 FQGNSA.

Points on this clonotype: At one end the junction does not follow the germline gene, possibly because of a read error. The chain carries TRBV10-3 and TRBJ2-3; 7 bases map to TRBD1. Germline lookup yields CDR1 ENHRY and CDR2 SYGVKD. The CDR3 has 16 residues. CDR3 sequence (DNA): TGTGCCATCAGTGAGTCGAGTGGTAGGGGGCCAGATACGCGGTATTTT. It encodes CAISESSGRGPDTRYF.

This clonotype was detected a few times. At one end the junction does not follow the germline gene, possibly because of a read error. This chain joins TRBV19 and TRBJ1-1; weak D call: TRBD1 (6 bases). Germline V lookup: CDR1 LNHDA, CDR2 SQIVND (reference sequence). The CDR3 consists of 16 residues. The CDR3 is CASSITGAGLNTEAFF. CDR3 in DNA: TGTGCCAGTAGTATAACGGGGGCCGGTCTGAATACTGAAGCTTTCTTT.

The V call is TRBV4-1, the J call TRBJ2-1; D is possibly TRBD1 (6 bases). Trimming left V 0 bases short and J 9 bases short, with 12 bases between. CDR3 length: 14 residues. Germline assignment: CDR1 MGHRA and CDR2 YSYEKL. This CDR3 is CASSQEAGEGEQFF. CDR3 coding DNA: TGCGCCAGCAGCCAAGAAGCAGGGGAAGGTGAGCAGTTCTTC.

This clonotype was seen repeatedly, ten times or more. The chain recombines TRBV20-1 with TRBJ1-2; D perhaps matches TRBD1 (5 bases). V lost 6 bases and J 0 bases, leaving 11 bases between the germline ends. Germline CDR1 DFQATT, CDR2 SNEGSKA (reference sequence). The CDR3 spans 13 residues. CDR3 residues: CSAAGTTNYGYTF. The CDR3 DNA reads as TGCAGTGCAGCCGGGACTACTAACTATGGCTACACCTTC.

This clonotype was recorded many times. The chain carries TRBV7-2 and TRBJ1-6, with a possible D match to TRBD1 (6 bases). The CDR3 length is 16 residues. Germline CDR1 SGHTA, CDR2 FQGNSA. V shed 6 bases and J shed 6 bases, with 18 bases lying between them. The chain's CDR3 is CASRPLADSPNSPLHF. As DNA, the CDR3 is TGTGCCAGCAGACCATTAGCGGACAGCCCTAATTCACCCCTCCACTTT. Looking up the rest from reference TRBV7-2 and TRBJ1-6 gives the full variable domain: GAGVSQSPSNKVTEKGKDVELRCDPISGHTALYWYRQSLGQGLEFLIYFQGNSAPDKSGLPSDRFSAERTGGSVSTLTIQRTQQEDSAVYLCASRPLADSPNSPLHFGNGTRLTVT.